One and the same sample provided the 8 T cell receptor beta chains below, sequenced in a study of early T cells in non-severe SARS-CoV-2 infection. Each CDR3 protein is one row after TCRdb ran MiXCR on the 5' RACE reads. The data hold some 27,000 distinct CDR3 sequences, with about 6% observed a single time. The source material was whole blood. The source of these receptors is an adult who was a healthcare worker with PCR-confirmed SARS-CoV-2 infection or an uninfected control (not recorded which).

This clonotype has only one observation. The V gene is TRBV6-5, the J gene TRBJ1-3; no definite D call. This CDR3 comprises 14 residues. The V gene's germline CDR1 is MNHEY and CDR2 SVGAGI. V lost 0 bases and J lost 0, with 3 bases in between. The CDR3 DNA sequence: TGTGCCAGCAGTTACTCCCACTCTGGAAACACCATATATTTT. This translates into CASSYSHSGNTIYF.

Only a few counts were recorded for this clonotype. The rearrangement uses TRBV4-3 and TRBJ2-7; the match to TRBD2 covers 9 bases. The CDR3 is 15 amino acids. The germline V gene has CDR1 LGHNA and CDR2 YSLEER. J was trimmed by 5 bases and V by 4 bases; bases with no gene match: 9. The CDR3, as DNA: TGCGCCAGCAGCCGATCGCGGGGGGGATTCAACGAGCAGTACTTC. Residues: CASSRSRGGFNEQYF.

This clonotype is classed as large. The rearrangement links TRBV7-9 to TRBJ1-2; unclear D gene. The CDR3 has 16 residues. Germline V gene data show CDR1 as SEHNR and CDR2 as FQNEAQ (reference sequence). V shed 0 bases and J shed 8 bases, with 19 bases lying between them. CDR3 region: CASSLAFGRGNVGYTF. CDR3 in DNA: TGTGCCAGCAGCTTAGCGTTTGGGAGAGGGAACGTGGGCTACACCTTC. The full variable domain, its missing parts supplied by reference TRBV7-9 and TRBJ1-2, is DTGVSQNPRHKITKRGQNVTFRCDPISEHNRLYWYRQTLGQGPEFLTYFQNEAQLEKSRLLSDRFSAERPKGSFSTLEIQRTEQGDSAMYLCASSLAFGRGNVGYTFGSGTRLTVV.

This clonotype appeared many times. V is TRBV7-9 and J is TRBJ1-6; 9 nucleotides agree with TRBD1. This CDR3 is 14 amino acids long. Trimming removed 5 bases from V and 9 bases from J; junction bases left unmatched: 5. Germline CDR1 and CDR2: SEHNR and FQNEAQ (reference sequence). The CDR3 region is CASSRDRAFSPLHF. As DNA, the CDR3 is TGTGCCAGCAGCCGGGACAGGGCCTTTTCACCCCTCCACTTT.

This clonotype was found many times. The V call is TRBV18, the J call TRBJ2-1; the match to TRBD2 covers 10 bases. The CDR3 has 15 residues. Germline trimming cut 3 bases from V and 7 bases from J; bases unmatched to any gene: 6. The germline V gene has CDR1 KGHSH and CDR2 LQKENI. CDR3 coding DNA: TGTGCCAGCTCACCGCTAGCGGGAGAGGGTAATGAGCAGTTCTTC. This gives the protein CASSPLAGEGNEQFF.

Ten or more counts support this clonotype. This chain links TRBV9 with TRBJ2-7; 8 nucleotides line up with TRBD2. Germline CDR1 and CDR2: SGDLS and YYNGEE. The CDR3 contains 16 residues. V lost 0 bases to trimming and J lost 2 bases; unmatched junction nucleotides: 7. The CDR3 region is CASSVGLAGGTYEQYF. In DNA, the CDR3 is TGTGCCAGCAGCGTAGGCCTCGCGGGAGGTACCTACGAGCAGTACTTC.

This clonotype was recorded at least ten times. CDR3 loop: CAWSPLAGVSYEQYF. The DNA of the CDR3 is TGTGCCTGGTCCCCACTAGCGGGAGTGTCCTACGAGCAGTACTTC. This chain links TRBV30 with TRBJ2-7; 11 bases fit TRBD2. Germline-derived CDR1 and CDR2 are GTSNPN and SVGIG (reference sequence). The junction had 7 bases not matched to a gene; V was cut back by 5 bases and J by 1 base. The CDR3 runs 15 residues.

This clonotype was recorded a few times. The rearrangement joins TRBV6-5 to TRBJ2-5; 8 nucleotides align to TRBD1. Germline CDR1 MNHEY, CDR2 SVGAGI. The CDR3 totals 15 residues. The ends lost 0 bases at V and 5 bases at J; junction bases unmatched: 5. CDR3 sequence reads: CASSYSQGAWETQYF. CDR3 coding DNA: TGTGCCAGCAGTTACTCGCAGGGGGCTTGGGAGACCCAGTACTTC.